These T cell receptor beta chains were read from a single sample in a study of blood T cell repertoires in COVID-19. This table comes from immunoSEQ multiplex PCR, and its TCRdb copy is limited to in-frame clones, with some not included. The sample lists approximately 170,000 clones; more than 70% were seen once. The specimen was PBMCs or T cells enriched from blood (not recorded which). The origin of the receptors is a woman between 45 and 60 years old in a cohort exposed to, infected with or recovered from COVID-19 (not recorded which). The CDR3 runs from the conserved cysteine through the conserved F or W. Fields, in order: V gene, D gene, J gene, clone size, CDR3 protein, CDR3 DNA. D genes are given only for firm matches. The listing skips clone size in some rows; elsewhere it reads once, few, many or a size class.

v_gene: TRBV10-3
d_gene: NA
j_gene: TRBJ2-2
abundance: few
CDR3aa: CATAESSNTGELFF
CDR3nt: TGTGCCACGGCGGAATCCTCGAACACCGGGGAGCTGTTTTTT

v_gene: TRBV7-2
d_gene: NA
j_gene: TRBJ1-5
abundance: NA
CDR3aa: CASSLRTARDQPQHF
CDR3nt: TGTGCCAGCAGCCTCAGGACAGCCCGGGATCAGCCCCAGCATTTT

v_gene: TRBV27
d_gene: TRBD2
j_gene: TRBJ2-1
abundance: NA
CDR3aa: CASSPNSSGRAREQFF
CDR3nt: TGTGCCAGCAGTCCTAATTCTAGCGGGAGGGCACGGGAGCAGTTCTTC

v_gene: TRBV19
d_gene: NA
j_gene: TRBJ2-2
abundance: NA
CDR3aa: CASSQSGGTGELFF
CDR3nt: TGTGCCAGTAGTCAATCGGGTGGCACCGGGGAGCTGTTTTTT

v_gene: TRBV7-2
d_gene: TRBD1
j_gene: TRBJ2-1
abundance: NA
CDR3aa: CASSLTGQYPNEQFF
CDR3nt: TGTGCCAGCAGCTTAACGGGACAGTATCCCAATGAGCAGTTCTTC

v_gene: TRBV27
d_gene: NA
j_gene: TRBJ1-1
abundance: NA
CDR3aa: CASSLSAGRLAEAFF
CDR3nt: TGTGCCAGCAGTTTATCTGCGGGGAGGCTGGCTGAAGCTTTCTTT

v_gene: TRBV6-1
d_gene: NA
j_gene: TRBJ2-7
abundance: NA
CDR3aa: CASSERYARDEQYF
CDR3nt: TGTGCCAGCAGTGAGCGATACGCCAGGGACGAGCAGTACTTC

v_gene: TRBV6-5
d_gene: TRBD1
j_gene: TRBJ2-1
abundance: NA
CDR3aa: CASTGDRGLYNEQFF
CDR3nt: TGTGCCAGCACCGGGGACAGGGGGCTCTACAATGAGCAGTTCTTC

v_gene: TRBV4-2
d_gene: TRBD2
j_gene: TRBJ2-1
abundance: few
CDR3aa: CASSQVLAGVEQFF
CDR3nt: TGTGCCAGCAGCCAAGTTCTAGCGGGAGTTGAGCAGTTCTTC

v_gene: TRBV27
d_gene: NA
j_gene: TRBJ1-3
abundance: once
CDR3aa: CASSRGNSGNTIYF
CDR3nt: TGTGCCAGTAGTAGGGGGAACTCTGGAAACACCATATATTTT

v_gene: TRBV18
d_gene: TRBD1
j_gene: TRBJ2-2
abundance: NA
CDR3aa: CASSRDRGGRELFF
CDR3nt: TGTGCCAGCTCTCGAGACAGGGGAGGTCGGGAGCTGTTTTTT